The entry that follows covers one T cell receptor (beta chain) sequence. This specimen comes from a study of blood T cell repertoires in COVID-19. As for the study in general: Donors of Cohort 3 who recovered were those that had two negative PCRs, clearance, or symptom resolution. Samples taken during acute and convalescent COVID-19 were collected in the United States, Italy and Spain.

The junction had 3 bases not matched to a gene; V was cut back by 5 bases and J by 0 bases. Per the germline V gene, CDR1 is SEHNR and CDR2 is FQNEAQ (reference sequence). The CDR3 length is 14 residues. In the authors' methods: From reference gene primer amplification, estimates of nucleated cell counts were derived. Measured with immunoSEQ multiplex PCR; TCRdb has only the in-frame clones, and not every one. V, J and clone size reflect that table, while D and trimming were determined from the DNA. The sample contains 250,000 to 350,000 clones, 70% to 90% of which appear only once. V and J are TRBV7-9 and TRBJ2-7; 8 bases align to TRBD2. This clonotype was obtained from a woman aged 60-70 years in a cohort exposed to, infected with or recovered from COVID-19 (not recorded which). The sequenced sample consisted of PBMCs or T cells enriched from blood (not recorded which). CDR3 in amino acids: CASSPGTSSYEQYF. In DNA, the CDR3 is TGTGCCAGCAGCCCCGGGACTAGCTCCTACGAGCAGTACTTC.